This paragraph reports one TCR beta chain. The sample comes from a study of blood T cell repertoires in COVID-19. Study at large: COVID-19 samples from acute and convalescent phases originated in the United States, Italy and Spain. Sample material is recorded as cDNA or gDNA derived from T cells, B-cell-depleted T cells, or PBMCs.

In the authors' workflow: By means of reference gene primer amplification, nucleated cell counts were estimated. Clones were read by immunoSEQ multiplex PCR, and TCRdb kept only the in-frame ones, dropping some. V and J calls and clone size follow that table, whereas D and trimming were derived from the DNA. Here the sample spans 30,000 to 45,000 clones, over 75% being singletons. The V gene end was trimmed by 1 base and the J gene end by 2 bases; junction bases not matched to a gene: 4. There are 17 residues in the CDR3. Germline CDR1 reads SGHTA; CDR2 reads FQGNSA. The source material was peripheral blood. This TCR was recovered from a human donor in a cohort sampled during active or convalescent COVID-19. The donor label of this sample is uncertain. The V call is TRBV7-2, the J call TRBJ1-5; 11 bases agree with TRBD1. The CDR3 region is CASSLGTGGWGNQPQHF. In DNA form, the CDR3 reads TGTGCCAGCAGCTTAGGGACAGGGGGCTGGGGCAATCAGCCCCAGCATTTT.